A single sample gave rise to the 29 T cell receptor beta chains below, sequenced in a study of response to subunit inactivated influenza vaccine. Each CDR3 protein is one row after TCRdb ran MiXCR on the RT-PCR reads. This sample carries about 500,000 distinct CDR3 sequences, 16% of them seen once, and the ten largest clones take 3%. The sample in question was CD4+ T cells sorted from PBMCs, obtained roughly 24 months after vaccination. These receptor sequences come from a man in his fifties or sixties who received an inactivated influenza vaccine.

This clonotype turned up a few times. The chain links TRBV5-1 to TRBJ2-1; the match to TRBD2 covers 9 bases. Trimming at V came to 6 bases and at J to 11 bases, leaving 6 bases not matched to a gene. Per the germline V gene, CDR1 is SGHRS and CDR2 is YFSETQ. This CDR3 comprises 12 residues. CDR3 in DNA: TGCGCCAGCAAGGAGCGGGAGGACAAGCAGTTCTTC. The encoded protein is CASKEREDKQFF.

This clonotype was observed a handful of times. CDR3 region: CASSPMVKQGARPYEQYF. The CDR3 DNA follows: TGCGCCAGCAGCCCGATGGTTAAACAGGGGGCGCGTCCCTACGAGCAGTACTTC. The rearrangement joins TRBV4-3 to TRBJ2-7; 9 bases fit TRBD1. The V gene end was trimmed by 4 bases and the J gene end by 2 bases; junction bases not matched to a gene: 15. CDR3 length equals 18 residues. CDR1 and CDR2 (germline): LGHNA, YSLEER.

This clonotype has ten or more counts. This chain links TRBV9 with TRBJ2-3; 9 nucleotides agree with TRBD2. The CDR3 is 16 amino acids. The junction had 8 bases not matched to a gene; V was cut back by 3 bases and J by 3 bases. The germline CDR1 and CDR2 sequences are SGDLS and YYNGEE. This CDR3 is CASSATSSGVTDTQYF. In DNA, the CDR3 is TGTGCCAGCAGCGCAACCTCTAGCGGGGTAACAGATACGCAGTATTTT.

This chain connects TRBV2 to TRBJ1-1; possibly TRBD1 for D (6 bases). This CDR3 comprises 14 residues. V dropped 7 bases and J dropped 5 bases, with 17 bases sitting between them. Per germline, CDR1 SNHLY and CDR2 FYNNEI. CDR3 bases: TGTGCCAGCATTAGGGGTGGGGGGCTGACTGAAGCTTTCTTT. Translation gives CASIRGGGLTEAFF.

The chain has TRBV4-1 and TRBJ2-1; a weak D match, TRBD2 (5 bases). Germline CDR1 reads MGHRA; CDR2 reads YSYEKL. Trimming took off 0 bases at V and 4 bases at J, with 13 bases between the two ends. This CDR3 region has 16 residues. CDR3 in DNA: TGCGCCAGCAGCCAAGATACTAGTTCCCGATACAATGAGCAGTTCTTC. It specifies CASSQDTSSRYNEQFF.

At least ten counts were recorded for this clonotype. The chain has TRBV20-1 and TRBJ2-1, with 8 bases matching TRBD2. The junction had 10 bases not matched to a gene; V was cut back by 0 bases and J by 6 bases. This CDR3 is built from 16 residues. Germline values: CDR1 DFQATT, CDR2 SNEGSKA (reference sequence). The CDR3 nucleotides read TGCAGTGCTAGAGATTTAAAGCGGGAGCTAAGCAATGAGCAGTTCTTC. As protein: CSARDLKRELSNEQFF.

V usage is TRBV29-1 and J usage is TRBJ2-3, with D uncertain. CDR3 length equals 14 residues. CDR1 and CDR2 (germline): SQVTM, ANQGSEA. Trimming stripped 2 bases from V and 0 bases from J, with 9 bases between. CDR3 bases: TGCAGCGTTGAACAGTCAGCTAGCACAGATACGCAGTATTTT. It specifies CSVEQSASTDTQYF.

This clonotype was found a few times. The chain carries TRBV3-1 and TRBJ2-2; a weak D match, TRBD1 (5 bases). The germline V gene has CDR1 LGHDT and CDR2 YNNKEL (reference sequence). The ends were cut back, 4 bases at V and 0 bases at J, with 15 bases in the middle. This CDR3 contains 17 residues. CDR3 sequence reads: CASSRGRQGPNTGELFF. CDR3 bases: TGTGCCAGCAGCCGGGGTAGGCAGGGTCCGAACACCGGGGAGCTGTTTTTT.

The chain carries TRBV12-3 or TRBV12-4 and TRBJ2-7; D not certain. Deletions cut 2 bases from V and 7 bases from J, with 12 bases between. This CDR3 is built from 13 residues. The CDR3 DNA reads TGTGCCAGCAGTTTAAATCCGACCCAGGAGCAGTACTTC. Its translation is CASSLNPTQEQYF.

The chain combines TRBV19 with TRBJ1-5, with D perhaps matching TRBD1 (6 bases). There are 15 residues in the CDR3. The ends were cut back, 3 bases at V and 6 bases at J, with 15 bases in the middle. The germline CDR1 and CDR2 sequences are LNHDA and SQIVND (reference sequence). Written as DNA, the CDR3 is TGTGCCAGTAGTATGGGAACCACAGGGATTCAGCCCCAGCATTTT. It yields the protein CASSMGTTGIQPQHF.

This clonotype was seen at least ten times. Written as DNA, the CDR3 is TGTGCCAGCAGCTTAGCACTGGAAAATTCACCCCTCCACTTT. This encodes CASSLALENSPLHF. The rearrangement uses TRBV7-9 and TRBJ1-6; no reliable D call. V lost 0 bases and J 7 bases, leaving 7 bases between the germline ends. The CDR3 is 14 amino acids. Germline-derived CDR1 and CDR2 are SEHNR and FQNEAQ (reference sequence).

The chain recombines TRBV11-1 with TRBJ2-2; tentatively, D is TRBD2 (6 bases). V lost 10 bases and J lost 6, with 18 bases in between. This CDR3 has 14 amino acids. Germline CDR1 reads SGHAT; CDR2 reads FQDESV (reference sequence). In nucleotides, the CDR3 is TGTGCCACCCGAGGAGGGCGGATCTCCGGGGAGCTGTTTTTT. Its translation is CATRGGRISGELFF. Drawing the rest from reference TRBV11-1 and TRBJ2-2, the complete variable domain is EAEVAQSPRYKITEKSQAVAFWCDPISGHATLYWYRQILGQGPELLVQFQDESVVDDSQLPKDRFSAERLKGVDSTLKIQPAELGDSAMYLCATRGGRISGELFFGEGSRLTVL.

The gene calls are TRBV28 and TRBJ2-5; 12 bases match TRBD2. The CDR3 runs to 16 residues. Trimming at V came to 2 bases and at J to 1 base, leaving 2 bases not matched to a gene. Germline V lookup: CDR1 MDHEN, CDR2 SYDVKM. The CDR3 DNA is TGTGCCAGCAGTTTAAGACTAGCGGGGGCCCAAGAGACCCAGTACTTC. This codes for CASSLRLAGAQETQYF.

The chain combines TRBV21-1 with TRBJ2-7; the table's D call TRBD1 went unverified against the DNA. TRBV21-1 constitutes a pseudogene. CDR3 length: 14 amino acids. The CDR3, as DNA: TGTGCCAGCAGCGCGGACTGGGGATCCTACGAGCAGTACTTC. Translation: CASSADWGSYEQYF.

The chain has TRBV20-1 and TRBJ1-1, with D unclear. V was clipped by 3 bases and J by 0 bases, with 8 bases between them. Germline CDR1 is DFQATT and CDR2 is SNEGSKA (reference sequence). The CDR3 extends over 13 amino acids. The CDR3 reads CSASPHLNTEAFF. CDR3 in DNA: TGCAGTGCTAGCCCGCACCTGAACACTGAAGCTTTCTTT.

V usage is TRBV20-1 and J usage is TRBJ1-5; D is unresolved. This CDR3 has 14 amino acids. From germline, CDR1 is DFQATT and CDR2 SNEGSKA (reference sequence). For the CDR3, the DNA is TGCAGCGGCGCCGGTGGGATTAGCAATCAGCCCCAGCATTTT. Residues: CSGAGGISNQPQHF.

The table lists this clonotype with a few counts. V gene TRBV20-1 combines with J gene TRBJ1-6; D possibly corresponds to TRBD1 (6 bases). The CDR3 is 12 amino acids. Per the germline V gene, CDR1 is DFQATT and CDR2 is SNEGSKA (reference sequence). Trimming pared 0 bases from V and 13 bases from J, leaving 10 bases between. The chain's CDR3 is CSARDRGGPLHF. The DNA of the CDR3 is TGCAGTGCTAGAGATCGAGGGGGGCCCCTCCACTTT.

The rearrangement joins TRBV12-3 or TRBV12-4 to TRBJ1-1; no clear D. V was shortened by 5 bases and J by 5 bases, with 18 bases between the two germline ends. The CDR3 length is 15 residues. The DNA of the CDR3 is TGTGCCAGCAGTGCGCGGAGCGGAAGTTCGACTGAAGCTTTCTTT. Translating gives CASSARSGSSTEAFF.

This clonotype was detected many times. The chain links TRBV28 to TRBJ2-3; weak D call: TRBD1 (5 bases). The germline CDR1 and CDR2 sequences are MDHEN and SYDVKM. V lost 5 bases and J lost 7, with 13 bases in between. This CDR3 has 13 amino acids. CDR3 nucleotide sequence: TGTGCCAGCAGTCGTCAGGGCCCTAATACGCAGTATTTT. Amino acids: CASSRQGPNTQYF.

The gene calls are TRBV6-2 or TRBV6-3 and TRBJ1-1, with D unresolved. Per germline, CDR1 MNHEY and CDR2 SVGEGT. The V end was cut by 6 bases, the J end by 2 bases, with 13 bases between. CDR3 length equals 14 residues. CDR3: CASRPVRDNTEAFF. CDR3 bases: TGTGCCAGCAGACCCGTCCGGGATAACACTGAAGCTTTCTTT.

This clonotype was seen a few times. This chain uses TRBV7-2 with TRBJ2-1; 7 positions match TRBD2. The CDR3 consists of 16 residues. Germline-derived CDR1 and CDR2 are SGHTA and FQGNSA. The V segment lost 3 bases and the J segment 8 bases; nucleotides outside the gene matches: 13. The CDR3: CASSFSAGEGWDEQFF. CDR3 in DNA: TGTGCCAGCAGCTTTAGCGCGGGAGAGGGGTGGGATGAGCAGTTCTTC.

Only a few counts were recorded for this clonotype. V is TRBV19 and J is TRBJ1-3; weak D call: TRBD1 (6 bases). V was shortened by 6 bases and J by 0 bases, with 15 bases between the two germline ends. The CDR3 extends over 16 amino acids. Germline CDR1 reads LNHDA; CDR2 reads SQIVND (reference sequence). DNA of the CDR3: TGTGCCAGTAGCAAACTCCGGGACAACTCTGGAAACACCATATATTTT. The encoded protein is CASSKLRDNSGNTIYF.

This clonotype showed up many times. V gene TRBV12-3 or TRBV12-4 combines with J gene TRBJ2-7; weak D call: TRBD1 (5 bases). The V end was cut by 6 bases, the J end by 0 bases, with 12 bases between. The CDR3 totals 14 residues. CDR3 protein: CASREQDGSYEQYF. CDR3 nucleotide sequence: TGTGCCAGCAGGGAACAGGACGGCTCCTACGAGCAGTACTTC.

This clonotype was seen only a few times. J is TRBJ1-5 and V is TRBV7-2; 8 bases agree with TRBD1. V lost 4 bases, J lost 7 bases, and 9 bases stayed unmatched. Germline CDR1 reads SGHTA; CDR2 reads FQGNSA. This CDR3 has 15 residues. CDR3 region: CASSWGTGRQQPQHF. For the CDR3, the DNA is TGTGCCAGCAGCTGGGGGACAGGTCGTCAGCAGCCCCAGCATTTT.

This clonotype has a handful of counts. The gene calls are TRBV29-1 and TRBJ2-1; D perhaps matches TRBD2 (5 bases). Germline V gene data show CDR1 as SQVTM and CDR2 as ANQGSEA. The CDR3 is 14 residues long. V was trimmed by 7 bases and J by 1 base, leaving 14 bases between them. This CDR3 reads CSARSVRSYNEQFF. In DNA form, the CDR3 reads TGCAGCGCTCGTAGCGTAAGGTCCTACAATGAGCAGTTCTTC.

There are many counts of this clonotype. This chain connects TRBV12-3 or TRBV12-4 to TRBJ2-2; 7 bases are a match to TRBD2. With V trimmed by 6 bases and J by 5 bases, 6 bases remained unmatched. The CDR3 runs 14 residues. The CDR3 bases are TGTGCCAGCAGACTAGGGCGGGGGACCGGGGAGCTGTTTTTT. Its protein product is CASRLGRGTGELFF.

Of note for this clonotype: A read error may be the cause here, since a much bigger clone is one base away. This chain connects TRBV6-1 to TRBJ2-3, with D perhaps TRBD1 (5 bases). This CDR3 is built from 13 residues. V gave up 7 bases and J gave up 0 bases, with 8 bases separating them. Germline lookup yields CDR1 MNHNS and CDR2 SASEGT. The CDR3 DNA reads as TGTGCCAGCAATAGACAGAGCACAGATACGCAGTATTTT. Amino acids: CASNRQSTDTQYF.

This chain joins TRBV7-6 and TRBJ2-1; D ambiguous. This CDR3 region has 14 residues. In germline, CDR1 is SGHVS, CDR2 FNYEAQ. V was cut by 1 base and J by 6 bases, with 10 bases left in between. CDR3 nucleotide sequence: TGTGCCAGCAGCTTAGATCCAGCCATCAATGAGCAGTTCTTC. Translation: CASSLDPAINEQFF.

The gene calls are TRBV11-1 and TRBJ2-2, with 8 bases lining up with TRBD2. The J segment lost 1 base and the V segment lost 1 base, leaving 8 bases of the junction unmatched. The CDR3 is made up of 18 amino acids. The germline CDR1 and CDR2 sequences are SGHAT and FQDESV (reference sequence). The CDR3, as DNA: TGTGCCAGCAGCTTAGGCACCTTTAGCGGGGTGAACACCGGGGAGCTGTTTTTT. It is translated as CASSLGTFSGVNTGELFF.